Sequencing of this T cell receptor (beta chain) was carried out in a study of cytotoxic CD8 clonotypes in ibrutinib-treated CLL. Generated by immunoSEQ multiplex PCR, the TCRdb table keeps only in-frame clones and is missing some. The sample has roughly 160,000 clones, 84% seen once. CDR1 and CDR2 (germline): SGHRS, YFSETQ. CDR3 size: 14 residues. V lost 5 bases and J lost 3; bases outside the gene matches: 5. The rearrangement joins TRBV5-1 to TRBJ1-3; 7 bases fit TRBD1. The starting material was PBMCs, obtained after 24 months of ibrutinib treatment. This clonotype originated in a human donor with chronic lymphocytic leukemia. The DNA of the CDR3 is TGCGCCAGCAGGGAGGGGGCTGGTGGAAACACCATATATTTT. Translating gives CASREGAGGNTIYF.